The clone carrying this TCR beta chain turned up a few times. The antigen is undetermined. TCRdb reanalysed the RT-PCR reads using MiXCR and keeps one entry per CDR3 protein. In the table there are 700,000 to 800,000 distinct CDR3 sequences, less than 20% of which are singletons. The data belong to a study of response to subunit inactivated influenza vaccine. The study, taken as a whole, reports: Authors suggested each seasonal flu vaccination may recruit only limited numbers of new T cells.

Germline lookup yields CDR1 DFQATT and CDR2 SNEGSKA (reference sequence). The CDR3 covers 14 residues. V gave up 5 bases and J gave up 0 bases; unmatched junction bases: 4. The chain employs TRBV20-1 and TRBJ1-2; 9 bases map to TRBD1. The sample was PBMCs from blood, taken less than 6 days after vaccination. The receptor was derived from a man between 45 and 60 years old who received an inactivated influenza vaccine. This CDR3 is CSAPRQGANYGYTF. The CDR3 DNA sequence: TGCAGTGCTCCAAGACAGGGGGCTAACTATGGCTACACCTTC.